The source of this TCR beta chain is a study of T cell repertoires in cytomegalovirus infection. TCRdb re-analysed the reads in MiXCR, keeping a single row per CDR3 protein. Of 750,000 to 900,000 distinct CDR3 sequences in the sample, just under 30% were seen once. V lost 0 bases and J 2 bases, leaving 12 bases between the germline ends. Germline values: CDR1 SGHKS, CDR2 YYEKEE (reference sequence). This CDR3 spans 15 amino acids. The sample holds many counts of this clonotype. Its antigen is currently unknown. The study's findings and limits: Carriers of CMV plus the relevant HLA were identified by cumulative public TCR beta family frequency. Clonotype analysis showed dominance of the ex vivo response by HLA-C-restricted CMV-specific TCR beta clonotypes.

The specimen comprised cultured CD8+ T cells from PBMCs, sampled from culture after CMV antigen stimulation. The clonotype comes from a human donor in good health (CMV status not recorded). Some clones in this sample may be carry-over from other donors' samples. J is TRBJ2-7 and V is TRBV5-5; D perhaps matches TRBD2 (6 bases). The CDR3: CASSLVIAATYEQYF. CDR3 DNA sequence: TGTGCCAGCAGCTTGGTGATAGCGGCAACCTACGAGCAGTACTTC.